This T cell receptor (beta chain) originates from a study of response to subunit inactivated influenza vaccine. Study observations and caveats: The authors suggested that few new T cells are recruited per seasonal influenza vaccination.

One entry per CDR3 protein, called by TCRdb with MiXCR from the RT-PCR reads. The table shows about 700,000 distinct CDR3 sequences, with 11% to 15% occurring only once. The CDR3 has 13 residues. CDR1 SGHTA and CDR2 FQGNSA come from the germline V gene. The V gene lost 4 bases and the J gene lost 2 bases, with 8 bases spanning the gap. A word on this clonotype: Its specificity is unknown.

This chain links TRBV7-2 with TRBJ1-2; no firm D call. The sequenced sample was PBMCs from blood, obtained about 14 days before vaccination. The origin of this receptor is a man aged 50-59 years who received an inactivated influenza vaccine. CDR3 nucleotide sequence: TGTGCCAGCAGCTCAAACAGCAACTATGGCTACACCTTC. Residues: CASSSNSNYGYTF.